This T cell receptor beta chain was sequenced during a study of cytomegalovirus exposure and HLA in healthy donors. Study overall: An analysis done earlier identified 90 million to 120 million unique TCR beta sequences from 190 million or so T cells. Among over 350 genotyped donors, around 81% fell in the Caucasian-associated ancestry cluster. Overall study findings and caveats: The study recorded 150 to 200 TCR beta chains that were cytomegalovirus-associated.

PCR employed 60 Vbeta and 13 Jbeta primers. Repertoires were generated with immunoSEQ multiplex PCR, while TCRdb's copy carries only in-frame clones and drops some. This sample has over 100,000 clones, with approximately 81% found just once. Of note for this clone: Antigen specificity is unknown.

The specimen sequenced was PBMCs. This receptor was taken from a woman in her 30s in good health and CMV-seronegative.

CDR3 region: CASSRLAGGQETQYF. CDR3 nucleotide sequence: TGTGCCAGCAGCCGACTAGCGGGAGGCCAAGAGACCCAGTACTTC. The genes are TRBV2 and TRBJ2-5, with 13 bases lining up with TRBD2. This CDR3 region has 15 residues. The germline V gene has CDR1 SNHLY and CDR2 FYNNEI. J gave up 1 base and V 6 bases, and 2 bases lay outside the gene matches.